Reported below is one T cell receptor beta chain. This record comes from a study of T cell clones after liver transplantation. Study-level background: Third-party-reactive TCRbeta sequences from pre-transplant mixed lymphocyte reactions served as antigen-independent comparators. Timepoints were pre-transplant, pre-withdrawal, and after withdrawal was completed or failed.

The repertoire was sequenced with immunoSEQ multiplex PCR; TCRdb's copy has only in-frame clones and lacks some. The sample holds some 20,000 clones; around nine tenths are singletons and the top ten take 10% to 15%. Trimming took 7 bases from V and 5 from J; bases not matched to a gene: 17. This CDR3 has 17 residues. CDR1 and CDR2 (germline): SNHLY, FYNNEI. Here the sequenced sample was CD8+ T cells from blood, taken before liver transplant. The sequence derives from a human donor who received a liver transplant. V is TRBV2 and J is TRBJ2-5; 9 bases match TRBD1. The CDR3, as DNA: TGTGCCAGCATTACCCGCGCGGGGACAGGGAAACTCGAGACCCAGTACTTC. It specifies CASITRAGTGKLETQYF.